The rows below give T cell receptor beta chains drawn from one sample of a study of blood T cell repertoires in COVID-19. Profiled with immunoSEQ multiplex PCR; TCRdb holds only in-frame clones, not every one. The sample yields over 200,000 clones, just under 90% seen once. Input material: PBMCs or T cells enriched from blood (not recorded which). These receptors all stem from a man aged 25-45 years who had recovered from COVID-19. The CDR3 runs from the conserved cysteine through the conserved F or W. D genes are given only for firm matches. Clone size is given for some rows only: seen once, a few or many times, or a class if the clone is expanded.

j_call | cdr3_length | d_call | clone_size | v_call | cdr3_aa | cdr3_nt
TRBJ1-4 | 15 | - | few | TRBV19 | CASSIARQTNEKLFF | TGTGCCAGTAGTATAGCCCGACAGACTAATGAAAAACTGTTTTTT
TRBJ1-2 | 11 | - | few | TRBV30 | CAWSLNYGYTF | TGTGCCTGGAGCCTTAACTATGGCTACACCTTC
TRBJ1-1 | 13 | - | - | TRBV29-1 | CSVEAGRWTEAFF | TGCAGCGTTGAAGCAGGGCGATGGACTGAAGCTTTCTTT
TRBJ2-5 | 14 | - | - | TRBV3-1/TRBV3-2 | CASSQDGGGETQYF | TGTGCCAGCAGCCAAGACGGGGGTGGAGAGACCCAGTACTTC
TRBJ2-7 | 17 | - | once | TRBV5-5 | CASSLKGGALIHDEQYF | TGTGCCAGCAGCTTGAAAGGAGGGGCCCTCATCCACGACGAGCAGTACTTC
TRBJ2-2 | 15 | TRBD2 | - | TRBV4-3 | CASSPGLADTGELFF | TGCGCCAGCAGCCCGGGACTAGCGGACACCGGGGAGCTGTTTTTT
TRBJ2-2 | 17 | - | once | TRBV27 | CASRRKDSITNTGELFF | TGTGCCAGCAGACGAAAGGACAGTATAACGAACACCGGGGAGCTGTTTTTT
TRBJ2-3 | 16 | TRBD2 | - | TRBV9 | CASSVLAGGDTDTQYF | TGTGCCAGCAGCGTACTAGCGGGGGGGGATACAGATACGCAGTATTTT
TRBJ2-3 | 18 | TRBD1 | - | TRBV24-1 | CATSDLEKDRGNRDTQYF | TGTGCCACCAGTGATTTAGAGAAGGACAGGGGGAATAGGGATACGCAGTATTTT
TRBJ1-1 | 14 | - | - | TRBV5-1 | CASTPRGLNTEAFF | TGCGCCAGCACCCCTAGGGGCCTGAACACTGAAGCTTTCTTT
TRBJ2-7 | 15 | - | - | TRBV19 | CASNPAAGPSYEQYF | TGTGCCAGTAACCCCGCGGCGGGGCCCTCCTACGAGCAGTACTTC